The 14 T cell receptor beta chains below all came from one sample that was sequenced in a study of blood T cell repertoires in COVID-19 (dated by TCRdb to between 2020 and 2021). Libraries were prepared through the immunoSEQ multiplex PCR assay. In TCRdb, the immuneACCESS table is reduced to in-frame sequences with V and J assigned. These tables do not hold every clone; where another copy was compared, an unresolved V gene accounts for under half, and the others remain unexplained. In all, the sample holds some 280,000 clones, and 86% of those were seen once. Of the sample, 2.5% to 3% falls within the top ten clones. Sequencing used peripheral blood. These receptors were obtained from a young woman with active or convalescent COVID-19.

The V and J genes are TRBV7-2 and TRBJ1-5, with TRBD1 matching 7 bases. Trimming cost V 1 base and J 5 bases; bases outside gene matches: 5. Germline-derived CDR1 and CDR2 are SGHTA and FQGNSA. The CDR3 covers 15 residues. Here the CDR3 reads CASSLVGQGDQPQHF. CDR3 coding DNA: TGTGCCAGCAGCTTAGTAGGCCAGGGGGATCAGCCCCAGCATTTT.

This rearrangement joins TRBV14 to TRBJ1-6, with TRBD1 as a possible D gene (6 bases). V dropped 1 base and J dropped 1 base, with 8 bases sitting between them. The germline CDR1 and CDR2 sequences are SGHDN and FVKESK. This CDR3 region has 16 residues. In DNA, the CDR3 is TGTGCCAGCAGCCAAGTTAGGGGGTCCTATAATTCACCCCTCCACTTT. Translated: CASSQVRGSYNSPLHF.

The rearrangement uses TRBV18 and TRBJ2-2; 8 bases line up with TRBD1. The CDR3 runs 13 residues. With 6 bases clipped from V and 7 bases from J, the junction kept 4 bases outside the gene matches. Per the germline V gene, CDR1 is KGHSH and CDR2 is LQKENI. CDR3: CASSRQGNGELFF. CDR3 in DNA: TGTGCCAGCTCGCGACAGGGGAACGGGGAGCTGTTTTTT.

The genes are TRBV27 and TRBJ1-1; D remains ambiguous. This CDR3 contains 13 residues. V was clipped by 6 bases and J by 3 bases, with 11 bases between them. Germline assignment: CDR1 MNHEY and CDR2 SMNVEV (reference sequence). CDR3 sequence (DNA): TGTGCCAGCAGCCTGGGCATGTACACTGAAGCTTTCTTT. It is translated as CASSLGMYTEAFF.

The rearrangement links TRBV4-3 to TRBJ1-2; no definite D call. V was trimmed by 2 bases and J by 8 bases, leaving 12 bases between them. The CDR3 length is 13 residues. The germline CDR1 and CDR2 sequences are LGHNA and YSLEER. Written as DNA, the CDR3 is TGCGCCAGCAGCCAATCCCGCCTCGGGGGCTACACCTTC. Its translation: CASSQSRLGGYTF.

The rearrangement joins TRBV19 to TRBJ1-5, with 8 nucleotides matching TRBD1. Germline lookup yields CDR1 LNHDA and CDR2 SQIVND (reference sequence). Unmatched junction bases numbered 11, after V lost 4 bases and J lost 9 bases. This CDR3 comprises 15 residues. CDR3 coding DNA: TGTGCCAGTAGTAGCAGGGGGCAGGCTAGGACGCCCCAGCATTTT. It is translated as CASSSRGQARTPQHF.

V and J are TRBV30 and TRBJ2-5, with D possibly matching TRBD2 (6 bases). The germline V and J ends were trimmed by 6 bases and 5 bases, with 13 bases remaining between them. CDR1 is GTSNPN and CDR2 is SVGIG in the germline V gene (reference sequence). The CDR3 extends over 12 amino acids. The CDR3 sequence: CACRGDGETQYF. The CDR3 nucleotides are TGTGCCTGTCGCGGGGATGGGGAGACCCAGTACTTC.

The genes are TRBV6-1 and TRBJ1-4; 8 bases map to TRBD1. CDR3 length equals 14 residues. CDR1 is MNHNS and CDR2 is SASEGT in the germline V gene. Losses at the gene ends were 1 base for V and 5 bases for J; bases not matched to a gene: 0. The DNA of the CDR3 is TGTGCCAGCAGTGAAGGGACAGGGAATGAAAAACTGTTTTTT. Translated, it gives CASSEGTGNEKLFF.

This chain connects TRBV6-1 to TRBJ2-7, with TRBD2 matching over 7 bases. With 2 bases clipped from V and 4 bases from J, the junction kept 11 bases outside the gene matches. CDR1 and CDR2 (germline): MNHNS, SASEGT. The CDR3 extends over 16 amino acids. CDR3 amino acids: CASSERGGTRAYEQYF. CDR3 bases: TGTGCCAGCAGTGAAAGGGGAGGGACGAGAGCATACGAGCAGTACTTC.

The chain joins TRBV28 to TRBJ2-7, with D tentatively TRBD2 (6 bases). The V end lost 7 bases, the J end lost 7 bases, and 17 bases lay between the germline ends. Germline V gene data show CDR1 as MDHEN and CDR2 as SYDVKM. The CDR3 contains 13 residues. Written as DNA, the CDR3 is TGTGCCAGCAAGGAGGGCAGGCTAAGGGAGCAGTACTTC. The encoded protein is CASKEGRLREQYF. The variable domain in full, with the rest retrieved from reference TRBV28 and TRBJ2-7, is DVKVTQSSRYLVKRTGEKVFLECVQDMDHENMFWYRQDPGLGLRLIYFSYDVKMKEKGDIPEGYSVSREKKERFSLILESASTNQTSMYLCASKEGRLREQYFGPGTRLTVT.

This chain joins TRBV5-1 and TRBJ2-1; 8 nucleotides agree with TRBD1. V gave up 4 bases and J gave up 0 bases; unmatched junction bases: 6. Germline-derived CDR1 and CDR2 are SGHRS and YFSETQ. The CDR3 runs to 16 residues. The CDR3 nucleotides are TGCGCCAGCAGCCTTAAAGGGACAGGCTCCTACAATGAGCAGTTCTTC. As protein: CASSLKGTGSYNEQFF.

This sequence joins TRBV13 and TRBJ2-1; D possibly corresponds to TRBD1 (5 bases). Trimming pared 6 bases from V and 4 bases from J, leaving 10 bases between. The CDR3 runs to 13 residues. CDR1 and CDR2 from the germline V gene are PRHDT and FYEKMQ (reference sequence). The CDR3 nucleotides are TGTGCCAGCAGTCCAGGGCTTTACAATGAGCAGTTCTTC. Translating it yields CASSPGLYNEQFF.

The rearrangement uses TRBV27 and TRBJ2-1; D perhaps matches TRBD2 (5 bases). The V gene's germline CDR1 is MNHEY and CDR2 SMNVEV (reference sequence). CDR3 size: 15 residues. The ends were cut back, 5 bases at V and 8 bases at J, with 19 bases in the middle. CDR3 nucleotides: TGTGCCAGCAGTCCACCTGCCAGAGGGCGATATGAGCAGTTCTTC. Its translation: CASSPPARGRYEQFF.

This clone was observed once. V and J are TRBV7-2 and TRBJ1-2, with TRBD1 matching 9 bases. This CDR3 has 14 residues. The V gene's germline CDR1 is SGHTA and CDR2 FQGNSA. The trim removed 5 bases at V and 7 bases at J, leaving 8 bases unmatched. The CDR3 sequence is CASSQGQGPVGYTF. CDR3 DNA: TGTGCCAGCAGCCAAGGACAGGGGCCAGTTGGCTACACCTTC.